These 16 T cell receptor beta chains originate from one sample sequenced in a study of blood T cells in healthy people across ages. Combining a sample-barcoded 5' primer with a J-beta primer mix, a second PCR ran for 7 to 11 cycles. TCRdb redid the calling of the 5' RACE reads with MiXCR, one entry per CDR3 protein. The repertoire includes about 800,000 distinct CDR3 sequences, around 50% of them detected once, and about a sixth sits in the top ten. The material sequenced was blood. These receptors originate from an elderly man in good health.

This chain links TRBV4-2 with TRBJ2-5; 9 bases are a match to TRBD2. With the DNA end fitting TRBJ2-7 better, the J assignment may be wrong. The CDR3 length is 15 residues. Germline V gene lookup returns CDR1 LGHNA and CDR2 YNFKEQ. CDR3 residues: CASSQDGGRDGEQYF. In DNA form, the CDR3 reads TGTGCCAGCAGCCAAGACGGCGGGAGGGACGGCGAGCAGTACTTC.

The genes are TRBV9 and TRBJ2-3; D is unresolved. Germline loops: CDR1 SGDLS, CDR2 YYNGEE. V was cut by 3 bases and J by 2 bases, with 10 bases left in between. The CDR3 is 14 residues long. The CDR3 sequence is CASSASGFTDTQYF. As DNA, the CDR3 is TGTGCCAGCAGCGCATCAGGTTTCACAGATACGCAGTATTTT.

The rearrangement uses TRBV30 and TRBJ1-1; D gene uncertain. CDR3 length: 13 amino acids. V gave up 1 base and J gave up 1 base, with 7 bases separating them. Germline V gene sequence: CDR1 GTSNPN, CDR2 SVGIG (reference sequence). The CDR3 nucleotides read TGTGCCTGGAGTGGAGGGAGGAACACTGAAGCTTTCTTT. It translates to CAWSGGRNTEAFF.

This sequence joins TRBV9 and TRBJ2-7; D is unclear. The CDR3 consists of 12 residues. Germline CDR1 and CDR2: SGDLS and YYNGEE. V was clipped by 1 base and J by 6 bases, with 8 bases between them. The CDR3: CASSVNTGEQYF. Written as DNA, the CDR3 is TGTGCCAGCAGCGTAAACACGGGCGAGCAGTACTTC.

V usage is TRBV21-1 and J usage is TRBJ2-7; the table's D call of TRBD2 was not tested on the DNA. TRBV21-1 is reported as a pseudogene. The CDR3 spans 15 residues. In nucleotides, the CDR3 is TGTGCCAGCAGCAAAGTACTAGCGGGCAGCTACGAGCAGTACTTC. Its translation: CASSKVLAGSYEQYF.

This chain joins TRBV27 and TRBJ2-3; D gene unclear. Per the germline V gene, CDR1 is MNHEY and CDR2 is SMNVEV (reference sequence). This CDR3 has 13 residues. Trimming removed 2 bases at V and 5 bases at J, with 8 bases between. CDR3 residues: CASSLPAGDTQYF. CDR3 in DNA: TGTGCCAGCAGTTTACCCGCCGGAGATACGCAGTATTTT.

The chain combines TRBV20-1 with TRBJ2-3; 8 nucleotides match TRBD1. Germline V gives CDR1 DFQATT, CDR2 SNEGSKA (reference sequence). V trimming: 3 bases; J trimming: 4 bases; junction bases outside the gene matches: 6. The CDR3 length is 14 residues. This CDR3 is CSARRQGASDTQYF. DNA for the CDR3: TGCAGTGCTAGGAGGCAGGGGGCCTCAGATACGCAGTATTTT.

This clonotype came up once. The V gene is TRBV7-2, the J gene TRBJ2-5; the match to TRBD2 covers 8 bases. With V trimmed by 5 bases and J by 13 bases, 15 bases remained unmatched. The CDR3 is made up of 14 amino acids. Germline V lookup: CDR1 SGHTA, CDR2 FQGNSA. The CDR3 is CASSRTSLSDERYF. The CDR3 coding sequence is TGTGCCAGCAGCCGGACTAGCTTGTCCGACGAGCGGTACTTC.

This clonotype showed up just once. This chain joins TRBV6-5 and TRBJ2-5; TRBD1 agrees at 9 bases. The end of the DNA is better explained by TRBJ2-7, so the J call may be wrong. CDR3 length: 20 amino acids. Germline V gene lookup returns CDR1 MNHEY and CDR2 SVGAGI. As DNA, the CDR3 is TGTGCCAGCAGTTACTGCGCAATGGGGACGGGACAGGGCGCAAGTTGCGAGCAGTACTTC. Translated: CASSYCAMGTGQGASCEQYF.

The gene calls are TRBV20-1 and TRBJ2-3, with no clear D. The V gene's germline CDR1 is DFQATT and CDR2 SNEGSKA (reference sequence). CDR3 size: 14 residues. V lost 5 bases, J lost 0 bases, and 12 bases lay in between. The CDR3 protein is CSARDTISTDTQYF. In nucleotides, the CDR3 is TGCAGTGCTCGCGACACGATCAGCACAGATACGCAGTATTTT.

The chain employs TRBV20-1 and TRBJ1-6; no firm D call. Germline V gene sequence: CDR1 DFQATT, CDR2 SNEGSKA (reference sequence). This CDR3 spans 18 amino acids. V shed 2 bases and J shed 7 bases, with 24 bases lying between them. CDR3 bases: TGCAGTGCTAGACCCTCCAACCCCCAGCCAACGGGAAATTCACCCCTCCACTTT. This translates into CSARPSNPQPTGNSPLHF.

CDR3 in amino acids: CASLSGGSLANEQFF. CDR3 in DNA: TGTGCCAGCCTATCTGGAGGCTCCTTGGCGAATGAGCAGTTCTTC. This sequence joins TRBV6-2 or TRBV6-3 and TRBJ2-1; D is possibly TRBD2 (5 bases). Germline V gene data show CDR1 as MNHEY and CDR2 as SVGEGT. CDR3 size: 15 residues. Trimming took 8 bases from V and 7 from J, leaving 21 bases between them.

The V gene is TRBV12-3 or TRBV12-4, the J gene TRBJ1-4; no clear D. V was pared by 4 bases and J by 5 bases, with 14 bases between. CDR3 length: 15 amino acids. The CDR3 reads CASSSYSQNNEKLFF. Written as DNA, the CDR3 is TGTGCCAGCAGTTCATACTCACAGAACAATGAAAAACTGTTTTTT.

This clonotype was recorded a few times. The chain has TRBV25-1 and TRBJ1-2; TRBD1 matches at 10 bases. Looked up from germline, CDR1 is MGHDK and CDR2 is SYGVNS. This CDR3 is built from 18 residues. The J segment lost 2 bases and the V segment lost 3 bases, leaving 12 bases of the junction unmatched. The CDR3 sequence is CASSELTITGQGNYGYTF. The CDR3 DNA sequence: TGTGCCAGCAGTGAGTTGACTATCACGGGACAGGGGAACTATGGCTACACCTTC.

The sample holds a few counts of this clonotype. One end of the junction does not line up with germline, which may come from a read error. This chain connects TRBV5-1 to TRBJ2-1, with D uncertain. The germline V gene has CDR1 SGHRS and CDR2 YFSETQ. This CDR3 comprises 14 residues. For the CDR3, the DNA is TGCGCCAGCAGCCCCGACTTCTCCGACAATGAGCAGTTCTTC. This translates into CASSPDFSDNEQFF.

This clonotype has ten or more counts. The rearrangement links TRBV5-6 to TRBJ2-1; no clear D. The CDR3 covers 17 residues. CDR1 is SGHDT and CDR2 is YYEEEE in the germline V gene. Between the trimmed V and J ends, which lost 0 bases and 0 bases, there was a span of 13 bases. This chain's CDR3 is CASSLDSGRSSYNEQFF. CDR3 coding DNA: TGTGCCAGCAGCTTGGATTCTGGGCGGAGCTCCTACAATGAGCAGTTCTTC.